This TCR beta chain is from a study of cytotoxic CD8 clonotypes in ibrutinib-treated CLL. Clones were read by immunoSEQ multiplex PCR, and TCRdb kept only the in-frame ones, dropping some. The sample lists about 150,000 clones; 60% to 85% were seen once. This TCR was recovered from a human donor with chronic lymphocytic leukemia. This sample comprised PBMCs, obtained after 24 months of ibrutinib treatment.

CDR3 nucleotide sequence: TGTGCCAGCAGCTCCAGGGGGCCCGGGTCTGGAAACACCATATATTTT. It specifies CASSSRGPGSGNTIYF. The chain joins TRBV11-3 to TRBJ1-3, with 8 bases fitting TRBD1. J lost 1 base, V lost 4 bases, and 6 bases had no gene match. CDR1 and CDR2 from the germline V gene are SGHNT and YENEEA. CDR3 size: 16 residues.